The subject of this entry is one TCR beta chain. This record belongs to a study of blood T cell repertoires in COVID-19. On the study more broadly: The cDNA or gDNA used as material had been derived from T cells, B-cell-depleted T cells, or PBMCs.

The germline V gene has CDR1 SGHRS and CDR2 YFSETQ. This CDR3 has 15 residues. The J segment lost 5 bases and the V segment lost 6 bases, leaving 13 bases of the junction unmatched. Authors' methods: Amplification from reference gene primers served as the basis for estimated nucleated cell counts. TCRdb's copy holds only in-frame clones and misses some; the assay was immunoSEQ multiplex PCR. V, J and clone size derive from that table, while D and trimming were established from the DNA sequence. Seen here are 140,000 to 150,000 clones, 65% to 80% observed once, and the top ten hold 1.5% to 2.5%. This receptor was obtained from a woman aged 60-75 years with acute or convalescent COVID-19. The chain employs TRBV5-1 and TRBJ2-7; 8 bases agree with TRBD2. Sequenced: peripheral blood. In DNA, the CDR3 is TGCGCCAGCACCTTCGGGGGACTAGAGGCTGACGAGCAGTACTTC. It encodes CASTFGGLEADEQYF.